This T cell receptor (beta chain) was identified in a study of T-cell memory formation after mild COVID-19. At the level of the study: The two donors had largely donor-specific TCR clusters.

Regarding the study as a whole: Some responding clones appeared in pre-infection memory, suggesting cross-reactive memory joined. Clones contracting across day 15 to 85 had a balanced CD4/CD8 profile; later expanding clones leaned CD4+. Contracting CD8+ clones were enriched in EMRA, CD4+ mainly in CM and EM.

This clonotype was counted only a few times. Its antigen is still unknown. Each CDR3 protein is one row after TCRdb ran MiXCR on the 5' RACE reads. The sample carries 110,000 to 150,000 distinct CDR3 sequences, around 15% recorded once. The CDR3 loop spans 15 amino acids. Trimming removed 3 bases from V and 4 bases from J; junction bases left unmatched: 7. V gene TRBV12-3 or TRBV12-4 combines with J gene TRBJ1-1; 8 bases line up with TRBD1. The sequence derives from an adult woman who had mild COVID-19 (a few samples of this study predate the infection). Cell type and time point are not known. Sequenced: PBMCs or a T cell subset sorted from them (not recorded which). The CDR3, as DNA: TGTGCCAGCAGTTTCAACCAGGGGGCCTTCACTGAAGCTTTCTTT. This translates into CASSFNQGAFTEAFF.